A single sample gave rise to the 7 T cell receptor beta chains below, sequenced in a study of tumor-infiltrating lymphocytes in primary liver carcinoma. Without any cell sorting, roughly 20-30 mg of bulk tissue yielded co-extracted RNA and DNA. Starting from around 500 ng of total RNA, TCR beta cDNA was produced with a primer in the constant region. ARM-PCR was slightly modified, and three nested multiplex PCR rounds with it gave rise to the TCR beta libraries. Running around 9 cycles apiece, the first two PCR rounds relied on TRBV1-TRBV30 forward primers together with a C-beta reverse primer. TCRdb re-derived calls from the multiplex PCR reads in MiXCR, one entry per CDR3 protein. The sample records roughly 22,000 distinct CDR3 sequences, around 80% being singletons. Sequencing used liver tumor tissue from sampling region 2. The subset was: tumor region T2, inferior pole. Source of these receptors: a woman aged 25 to 39 with primary liver carcinoma and hepatitis B virus infection.

This clonotype was detected only a few times. A junction boundary mismatches the germline segment, possibly from a read error. The chain recombines TRBV4-3 with TRBJ1-2; D gene ambiguous. Germline CDR1 reads LGHNA; CDR2 reads YSLEER. The CDR3 has 14 residues. The CDR3 DNA sequence: TGTGCCAGCGGTGCTGAGTTGGAGATCTATGGCTACACCTTC. It codes for CASGAELEIYGYTF.

As concerns this clonotype: The junction departs from the called germline gene at one end, perhaps through a read error. V gene TRBV28 combines with J gene TRBJ2-3; perhaps TRBD1 as D (7 bases). CDR3 size: 14 residues. Germline lookup yields CDR1 MDHEN and CDR2 SYDVKM. CDR3 DNA sequence: TGTGCCTGCGGGCGGGCAGGGGGGACAGATACGCATTATTTT. Translating gives CACGRAGGTDTHYF. The variable domain in full, with the rest retrieved from reference TRBV28 and TRBJ2-3, is DVKVTQSSRYLVKRTGEKVFLECVQDMDHENMFWYRQDPGLGLRLIYFSYDVKMKEKGDIPEGYSVSREKKERFSLILESASTNQTSMYLCACGRAGGTDTHYFGPGTRLTVL.

In the case of this clonotype: Sequence at one end of the junction differs from germline and may be a read error. The V and J genes are TRBV11-2 and TRBJ2-1, with 11 nucleotides matching TRBD2. CDR1 and CDR2 (germline): SGHAT, FQNNGV. The CDR3 extends over 15 amino acids. CDR3 protein: CANTTSGSSYNELFF. CDR3 nucleotides: TGTGCCAACACTACTAGCGGGAGCTCCTACAATGAGCTGTTCTTC.

DNA of the CDR3: TGTGCCACCATCTTAAAAAGAGGAAGGTTAAATGAAGCTTTCTTT. It translates to CATILKRGRLNEAFF. The chain combines TRBV11-2 with TRBJ1-1, with D uncertain. CDR3 length: 15 residues. The ends were cut back, 10 bases at V and 7 bases at J, with 25 bases in the middle. Germline values: CDR1 SGHAT, CDR2 FQNNGV.

This clonotype was counted at least ten times. This sequence may be a read error, since a much larger clone differs from it by one base. CDR3 bases: TGTGCCTGGATCAGGGCGGAGCCCCCCTACGAGCAGTACTTC. It specifies CAWIRAEPPYEQYF. The rearrangement links TRBV30 to TRBJ2-7; the D gene is possibly TRBD1 (5 bases). The CDR3 covers 14 residues. The germline V and J ends were trimmed by 4 bases and 2 bases, with 15 bases remaining between them. Germline CDR1 and CDR2: GTSNPN and SVGIG (reference sequence).

Regarding this clonotype: At one of its ends the junction is not consistent with the germline gene, which may arise from a read error. The rearrangement uses TRBV5-4 and TRBJ2-3; D not resolved. Germline V lookup: CDR1 SGHNT, CDR2 YYREEE (reference sequence). The length of the CDR3 is 17 residues. The CDR3 nucleotides are TGTGCCAGCAGCGTAGACGGATACTCTCCACCCACAGATACGCGGTATTTT. Protein: CASSVDGYSPPTDTRYF.

This rearrangement joins TRBV6-5 to TRBJ1-5, with D hard to call. Germline-derived CDR1 and CDR2 are MNHEY and SVGAGI. This CDR3 is built from 17 residues. Trimming shortened V by 1 base and J by 15 bases, and 28 bases separated the two germline ends. CDR3 protein: CASSYYPVGNSSQSRHF. CDR3 bases: TGTGCCAGCAGTTACTATCCGGTCGGAAATAGCAGTCAGTCCCGGCATTTT.